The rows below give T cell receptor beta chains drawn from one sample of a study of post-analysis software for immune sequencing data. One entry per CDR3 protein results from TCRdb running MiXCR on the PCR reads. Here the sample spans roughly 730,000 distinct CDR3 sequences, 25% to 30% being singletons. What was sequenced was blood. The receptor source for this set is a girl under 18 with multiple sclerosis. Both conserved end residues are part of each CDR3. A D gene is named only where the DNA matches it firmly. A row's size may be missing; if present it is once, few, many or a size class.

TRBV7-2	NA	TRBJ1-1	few	TGTGCCAGCAGGCCAGCTGGACAGCCGAACACTGAAGCTTTCTTT	CASRPAGQPNTEAFF
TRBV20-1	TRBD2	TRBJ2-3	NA	TGCAGTGCTGGGGGCCGGACTAGCTCGCGGGATACGCAGTATTTT	CSAGGRTSSRDTQYF
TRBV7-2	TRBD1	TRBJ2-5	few	TGTGCCAGCAGCTTAGGACAGGGGGAGGGGGAGACCCAGTACTTC	CASSLGQGEGETQYF
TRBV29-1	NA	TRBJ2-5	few	TGCAGCGTGGTAGGGGGGCAAGAGACCCAGTACTTC	CSVVGGQETQYF
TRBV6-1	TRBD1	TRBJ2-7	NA	TGTGCCAGCAGTTCCCGAATGACAGGGGGCGACGAGCAGTACTTC	CASSSRMTGGDEQYF
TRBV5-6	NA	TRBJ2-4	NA	TGTGCCAGCAGCAACCGACAGATCCTCGGGAAGAACATTCAGTACTTC	CASSNRQILGKNIQYF
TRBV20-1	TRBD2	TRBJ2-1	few	TGCAGTGCTAGAGATCCCCTAGCGGGAGTGAGCTCCTACAATGAGCAGTTCTTC	CSARDPLAGVSSYNEQFF
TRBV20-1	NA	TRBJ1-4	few	TGCAGTCGGGGGGGGGTTTGGGAAAAACTGTTTTTT	CSRGGVWEKLFF
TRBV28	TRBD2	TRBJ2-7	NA	TGTGCCAGCAGTTTAGCCCCGGGGACTAGCGCCAGTGGAGTCGTTCGGAATGAGCAGTACTTC	CASSLAPGTSASGVVRNEQYF
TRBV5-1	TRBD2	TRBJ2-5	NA	TGCGCCAGCAGCTTGGTTGCCAGCGGGGCGACCCAGTACTTC	CASSLVASGATQYF
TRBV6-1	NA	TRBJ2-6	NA	TGTGCCAGCAGGAGTACGGGGGCCAACGTCCTGACTTTC	CASRSTGANVLTF
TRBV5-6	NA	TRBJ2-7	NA	TGTGCCAGCAGGCAGAGGGGTTTCTCCTACGAGCAGTACTTC	CASRQRGFSYEQYF
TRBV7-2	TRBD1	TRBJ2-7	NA	TGTGCCAGCAGCTATACAGGGGGCGGGTACGAGCAGTACTTC	CASSYTGGGYEQYF
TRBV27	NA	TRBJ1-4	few	TGTGCCAGCAGCGAATTCGGACAGTTTAATGAAAAACTGTTTTTT	CASSEFGQFNEKLFF
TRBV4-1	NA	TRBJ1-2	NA	TGCGCCAGCTCGACGCAGGCGGGGAACTATGGCTACACCTTC	CASSTQAGNYGYTF
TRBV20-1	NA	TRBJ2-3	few	TGCAGTGCTAGTGCGCGGAGCACAGATACGCAGTATTTT	CSASARSTDTQYF
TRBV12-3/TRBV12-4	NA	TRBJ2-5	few	TGTGCCAGCAGTTTCTCGACGACCCAAGAGACCCAGTACTTC	CASSFSTTQETQYF
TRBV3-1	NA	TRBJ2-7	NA	TGTGCCAGCAGCGAGCCCGGGACACTATCCTACGAGCAGTACTTC	CASSEPGTLSYEQYF
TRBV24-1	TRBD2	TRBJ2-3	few	TGTGCCACCAGTGAATTCCCGGGACTAGCACCCGATACGCAGTATTTT	CATSEFPGLAPDTQYF
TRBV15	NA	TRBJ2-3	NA	TGTGCCACCAGCAGGGTAATCAGCGCCCCAATGGTTACGCAGTATTTT	CATSRVISAPMVTQYF
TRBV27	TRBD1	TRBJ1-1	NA	TGTGCCAGCAGGCCTTTGACAGGGGGGGAAGCTTTCTTT	CASRPLTGGEAFF
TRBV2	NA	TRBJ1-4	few	TGTGCCAGCAGGCCCCTCCCTACAACTAATGAAAAACTGTTTTTT	CASRPLPTTNEKLFF
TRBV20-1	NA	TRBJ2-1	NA	TGCAGTGCTAGGGATCCACAGCGGGTCAATGAGCAGTTCTTC	CSARDPQRVNEQFF
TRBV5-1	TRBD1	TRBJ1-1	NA	TGCGCCAGCAGCAGGGGACAGGGGGCGGACACTGAAGCTTTCTTT	CASSRGQGADTEAFF
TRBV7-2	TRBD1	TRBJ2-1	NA	TGTGCCAGCAGCTTAGAGGTGGGACAGGAGACCCAGTTCTTC	CASSLEVGQETQFF
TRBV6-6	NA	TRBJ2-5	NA	TGTGCCAGCAGCCCCCCGGTCGGTCAGCATAAGACCCAGTACTTC	CASSPPVGQHKTQYF
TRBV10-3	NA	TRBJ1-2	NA	TGTGCCATCAGCCGGGACCGTGTTAGTGCTGGCTACACCTTC	CAISRDRVSAGYTF
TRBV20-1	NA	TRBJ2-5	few	TGCAGTGCTCCCGCTCGGGACATAAGGACCCAGTACTTC	CSAPARDIRTQYF
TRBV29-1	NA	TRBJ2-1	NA	TGCAGCGTTGGCAGAAGTAGCGCAAACAATGAGCAGTTCTTC	CSVGRSSANNEQFF
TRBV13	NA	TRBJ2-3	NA	TGTGCCAGCAGCTCCCGGGACCGTCCAGGAACCGATACGCAGTATTTT	CASSSRDRPGTDTQYF
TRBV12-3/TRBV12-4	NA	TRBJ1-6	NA	TGTGCCAGCAGTGAACAGGGCTTGTCCGGGGCACCCCTCCACTTT	CASSEQGLSGAPLHF
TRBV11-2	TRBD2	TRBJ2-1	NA	TGTGCCAGCAGCCCTTGGGGGGGGGATGACAATGAGCAGTTCTTC	CASSPWGGDDNEQFF
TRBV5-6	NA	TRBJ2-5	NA	TGTGCCAGCAGGCGTACAGGGTATTTGACCCAGTACTTC	CASRRTGYLTQYF
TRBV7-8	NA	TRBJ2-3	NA	TGTGCCAGCAGCTATAGGCGCAGGGACGGGACAGATACGCAGTATTTT	CASSYRRRDGTDTQYF
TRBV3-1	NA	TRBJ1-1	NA	TGTGCCAGCAGCCAAGGGGGGATGGGAGCTTTCTTT	CASSQGGMGAFF
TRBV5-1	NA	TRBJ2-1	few	TGCGCCAGCAGCTTGGGAACTTGGCATGGGCAGTTCTTC	CASSLGTWHGQFF
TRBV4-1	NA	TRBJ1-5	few	TGCGCCAGCAGCCAAGATCCCTACGGGTATAGCAATCAGCCCCAGCATTTT	CASSQDPYGYSNQPQHF